The rows below give T cell receptor beta chains drawn from one sample of a study of cytotoxic CD8 clonotypes in ibrutinib-treated CLL. This table comes from immunoSEQ multiplex PCR, and its TCRdb copy is limited to in-frame clones, with some not included. Here the sample spans about 32,000 clones, 70% to 75% being singletons. Sequencing was performed on PBMCs, taken at disease progression, from a patient treated with ibrutinib. The receptor source for this set is a human donor with chronic lymphocytic leukemia. CDR3s include the opening cysteine and the closing phenylalanine or tryptophan. A D gene is named only where the DNA matches it firmly. The size entry is marked missing in some rows and otherwise reads once, few, many or a size class.

J	V	size	D	CDR3	DNA
TRBJ2-7	TRBV13	.	TRBD1	CASSLSRPLVTGGETSYEQYF	TGTGCCAGCAGCTTATCGAGGCCTTTGGTGACAGGGGGTGAAACCTCCTACGAGCAGTACTTC
TRBJ2-2	TRBV7-9	once	TRBD1	CASSKFGQGNTGELFF	TGTGCCAGCAGCAAATTCGGACAGGGGAACACCGGGGAGCTGTTTTTT
TRBJ2-7	TRBV19	.	TRBD1	CASSIKQGASYEQYF	TGTGCCAGTAGTATAAAACAGGGGGCCTCCTACGAGCAGTACTTC
TRBJ1-3	TRBV9	.	.	CASSVDPLRDSGNTIYF	TGTGCCAGCAGCGTAGACCCCCTCCGAGACTCTGGAAACACCATATATTTT
TRBJ2-7	TRBV21-1	.	.	CASSKCGGSYEQYF	TGTGCCAGCAGCAAATGCGGTGGGTCCTACGAGCAGTACTTC
TRBJ1-6	TRBV7-9	.	.	CASSLGSNNSPLHF	TGTGCCAGCAGCCTCGGGTCGAATAATTCACCCCTCCACTTT
TRBJ2-3	TRBV19	.	.	CASSTLGRTDTQYF	TGTGCCAGTAGTACCCTCGGCCGCACAGATACGCAGTATTTT
TRBJ2-6	TRBV27	.	TRBD2	CASSPRGGLEYGANVLTF	TGTGCCAGCAGTCCCCGGGGGGGCCTTGAGTATGGGGCCAACGTCCTGACTTTC
TRBJ2-3	TRBV29-1	.	TRBD2	CSVGGRGARDTQYF	TGCAGCGTTGGAGGGCGGGGGGCCCGAGATACGCAGTATTTT
TRBJ1-1	TRBV29-1	.	.	CSAERVNTEAFF	TGCAGCGCTGAGCGGGTGAACACTGAAGCTTTCTTT
TRBJ2-1	TRBV14	.	.	CASSQDLKGEQFF	TGTGCCAGCAGCCAAGATCTGAAGGGAGAGCAGTTCTTC
TRBJ2-5	TRBV5-1	.	TRBD2	CASSPRVLAEETQYF	TGCGCCAGCAGCCCCCGGGTACTAGCGGAAGAGACCCAGTACTTC
TRBJ2-7	TRBV28	.	.	CASSLIFYEQYF	TGTGCCAGCAGTTTAATCTTCTACGAGCAGTACTTC
TRBJ1-2	TRBV10-2	.	TRBD1	CASSVETGRSYTF	TGCGCCAGCAGTGTCGAGACAGGGAGAAGCTACACCTTC
TRBJ2-7	TRBV11-2	.	TRBD2	CASSPHLADYEQYF	TGTGCCAGCAGCCCCCACCTAGCGGACTACGAGCAGTACTTC
TRBJ1-6	TRBV25-1	few	TRBD1	CASSERDRGNSPLHF	TGTGCCAGCAGTGAACGAGACAGGGGAAATTCACCCCTCCACTTT
TRBJ2-7	TRBV6-5	.	TRBD1	CASSPRTGTGEQYF	TGTGCCAGCAGCCCTCGGACAGGGACGGGCGAGCAGTACTTC
TRBJ2-3	TRBV7-8	.	TRBD2	CASSILAGGDTQYF	TGTGCCAGCAGCATACTAGCGGGGGGAGATACGCAGTATTTT
TRBJ1-2	TRBV5-5	.	TRBD1	CASTGGTGANYGYTF	TGTGCCAGCACCGGGGGGACAGGGGCCAACTATGGCTACACCTTC
TRBJ2-3	TRBV5-1	.	.	CASSLAVRDSSTDTQYF	TGCGCCAGCAGCTTGGCCGTACGCGATAGCAGCACAGATACGCAGTATTTT
TRBJ1-2	TRBV2	.	.	CASSEVRAPGYGYTF	TGTGCCAGCAGTGAAGTCAGGGCCCCTGGCTATGGCTACACCTTC
TRBJ2-5	TRBV7-9	once	TRBD1	CASILTGVQETQYF	TGTGCCAGCATCCTAACAGGGGTTCAAGAGACCCAGTACTTC
TRBJ1-1	TRBV7-6	.	.	CASSPFLGNTEAFF	TGTGCCAGCAGCCCCTTTTTGGGGAACACTGAAGCTTTCTTT
TRBJ2-7	TRBV5-1	.	.	CASSLAPNYEQYF	TGCGCCAGCAGCTTGGCCCCAAACTACGAGCAGTACTTC
TRBJ2-2	TRBV7-6	.	TRBD1	CASSRPGQGASTGELFF	TGTGCCAGCAGCCGACCGGGACAGGGGGCCTCCACCGGGGAGCTGTTTTTT
TRBJ2-7	TRBV6-5	few	.	CASSYSGAWSGYEQYF	TGTGCCAGCAGTTACTCGGGGGCCTGGTCAGGCTACGAGCAGTACTTC
TRBJ2-2	TRBV9	.	TRBD2	CASSVATGGPGELFF	TGTGCCAGCAGCGTAGCTACGGGGGGACCCGGGGAGCTGTTTTTT
TRBJ2-7	TRBV14	.	TRBD1	CASSRPGQGSYEQYF	TGTGCCAGCAGCCGCCCGGGACAGGGGTCCTACGAGCAGTACTTC
TRBJ1-2	TRBV9	few	.	CASSVAGAGYGYTF	TGTGCCAGCAGCGTAGCCGGGGCCGGCTATGGCTACACCTTC
TRBJ2-1	TRBV9	medium-sized	.	CASSDGPTGFFLNEQFF	TGTGCCAGCAGCGACGGACCGACCGGCTTTTTTCTGAATGAGCAGTTCTTC
TRBJ1-5	TRBV6-6	.	.	CASSAPTGINQPQHF	TGTGCCAGCAGCGCCCCGACGGGGATCAATCAGCCCCAGCATTTT
TRBJ2-1	TRBV11-3	.	.	CASSQGGGQFF	TGTGCCAGCAGCCAGGGGGGCGGGCAGTTCTTC
TRBJ1-2	TRBV21-1	.	.	CASSKSGTSANYGYTF	TGTGCCAGCAGCAAATCCGGGACGTCGGCTAACTATGGCTACACCTTC
TRBJ1-3	TRBV6-6	few	TRBD1	CASSYSGTGKGNTIYF	TGTGCCAGCAGTTACTCCGGGACAGGGAAGGGAAACACCATATATTTT
TRBJ2-7	TRBV11-2	.	.	CASSLGSRGPHYEQYF	TGTGCCAGCAGCTTAGGGAGTAGGGGTCCCCACTACGAGCAGTACTTC
TRBJ2-7	TRBV5-1	.	TRBD2	CASSPRLAGVYEQYF	TGCGCCAGCAGCCCACGACTAGCGGGGGTTTACGAGCAGTACTTC
TRBJ2-7	TRBV10-3	few	TRBD1	CAISATGTVAYEQYF	TGTGCCATCAGTGCTACCGGGACAGTAGCTTACGAGCAGTACTTC
TRBJ1-2	TRBV11-2	.	.	CASSSPRRGGGYTF	TGTGCCAGCAGCTCCCCGCGGCGGGGAGGGGGCTACACCTTC
TRBJ2-2	TRBV5-1	.	TRBD1	CASSFTVGGQGAGELFF	TGCGCCAGCAGCTTCACCGTGGGCGGACAGGGGGCCGGGGAGCTGTTTTTT
TRBJ1-6	TRBV9	.	.	CASSVDPTSSYNSPLHF	TGTGCCAGCAGCGTAGACCCAACCAGCTCCTATAATTCACCCCTCCACTTT
TRBJ2-7	TRBV5-1	once	.	CASSSGDDYEQYF	TGCGCCAGCAGCTCAGGGGATGATTACGAGCAGTACTTC
TRBJ2-5	TRBV27	.	TRBD2	CASSLSFRGGYQETQYF	TGTGCCAGCAGTTTAAGCTTTCGGGGGGGGTACCAAGAGACCCAGTACTTC